These 6 T cell receptor beta chains were all obtained from the same sample, sequenced in a study of T cells after yellow fever vaccination. TCRdb re-called the 5' RACE reads through MiXCR, storing one row per CDR3 protein. The table lists 250,000 to 350,000 distinct CDR3 sequences, around 4.3% of them singletons. Sample: PBMCs, taken 15 days after the yellow fever booster vaccination. The receptors shown here come from a man aged 18 to 35 who received the YFV17D yellow fever vaccine.

This clonotype was counted ten times or more. This sequence joins TRBV9 and TRBJ2-7, with TRBD2 as a possible D gene (6 bases). The ends were cut back, 3 bases at V and 2 bases at J, with 15 bases in the middle. Germline assignment: CDR1 SGDLS and CDR2 YYNGEE. The CDR3 loop spans 15 amino acids. CDR3 DNA: TGTGCCAGCAGCGCCCGGGACTCTCATCCCTACGAGCAGTACTTC. Protein sequence: CASSARDSHPYEQYF.

In its sample, this clonotype was seen a few times. The CDR3 coding sequence is TGTGCCAGCAGCTCCCATGGAGCTCTGGGGGAGCAGTACTTC. Its translation is CASSSHGALGEQYF. This chain links TRBV7-2 with TRBJ2-7; no reliable D call. The CDR3 contains 14 residues. The ends were cut back, 4 bases at V and 7 bases at J, with 17 bases in the middle. Germline CDR1 is SGHTA and CDR2 is FQGNSA.

This clonotype was counted only a few times. The chain carries TRBV5-5 and TRBJ2-2; no clear D. The CDR3 runs 12 residues. The germline V and J ends were trimmed by 7 bases and 0 bases, with 4 bases remaining between them. CDR1 and CDR2 from the germline V gene are SGHKS and YYEKEE (reference sequence). The CDR3 sequence: CASHSNTGELFF. The CDR3 DNA reads TGTGCCAGCCACTCGAACACCGGGGAGCTGTTTTTT.

This clonotype has more than one count but fewer than ten. The chain employs TRBV12-3 or TRBV12-4 and TRBJ1-1; D is uncertain. The CDR3 length is 14 residues. With 6 bases removed from V and 8 bases from J, the gap between germline ends came to 19 bases. The CDR3 reads CASSRERDWEEAFF. The CDR3 coding sequence is TGTGCCAGCAGCCGTGAGCGGGATTGGGAAGAAGCTTTCTTT.

The chain recombines TRBV20-1 with TRBJ2-7; 7 bases agree with TRBD1. This CDR3 region has 13 residues. Losses at the gene ends were 5 bases for V and 5 bases for J; bases not matched to a gene: 9. Looked up from germline, CDR1 is DFQATT and CDR2 is SNEGSKA (reference sequence). The CDR3 is CSASYQGVNEQYV. As DNA, the CDR3 is TGCAGTGCTTCATATCAGGGGGTAAACGAGCAGTACGTC.

This clonotype was detected a few times. This rearrangement joins TRBV2 to TRBJ1-6; weak D call: TRBD1 (5 bases). Germline V gene data show CDR1 as SNHLY and CDR2 as FYNNEI. The V end lost 7 bases, the J end lost 9 bases, and 19 bases lay between the germline ends. The CDR3 consists of 15 residues. CDR3: CASTPHAGTPSPLHF. The CDR3, as DNA: TGTGCCAGCACTCCCCACGCCGGGACTCCTTCACCCCTCCACTTT.